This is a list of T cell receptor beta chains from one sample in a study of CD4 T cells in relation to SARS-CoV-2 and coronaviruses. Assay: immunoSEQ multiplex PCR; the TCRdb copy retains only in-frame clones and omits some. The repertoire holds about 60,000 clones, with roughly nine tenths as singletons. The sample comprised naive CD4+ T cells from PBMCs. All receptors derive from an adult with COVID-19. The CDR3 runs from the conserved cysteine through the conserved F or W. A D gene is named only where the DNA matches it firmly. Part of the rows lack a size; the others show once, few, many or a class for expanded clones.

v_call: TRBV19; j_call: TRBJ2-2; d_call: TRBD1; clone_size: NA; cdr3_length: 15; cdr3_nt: TGTGCCAGTAGTAATAGGGGGACAGGGGGCGGGGAGCTGTTTTTT; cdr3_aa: CASSNRGTGGGELFF
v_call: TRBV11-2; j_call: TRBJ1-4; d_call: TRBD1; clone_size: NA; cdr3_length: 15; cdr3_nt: TGTGCCAGCAGCCCGCCGGGACAGGGGATCGAAAAACTGTTTTTT; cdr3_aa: CASSPPGQGIEKLFF
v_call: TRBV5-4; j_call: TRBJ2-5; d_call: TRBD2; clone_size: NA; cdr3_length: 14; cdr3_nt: TGTGCCAGCAGCTTGTCCGCGGGAGTAGAGACCCAGTACTTC; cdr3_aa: CASSLSAGVETQYF
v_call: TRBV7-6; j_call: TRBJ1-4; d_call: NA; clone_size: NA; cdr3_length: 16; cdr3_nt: TGTGCCAGCAGTATAACAGGCCGAGGGGGTAATGAAAAACTGTTTTTT; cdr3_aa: CASSITGRGGNEKLFF
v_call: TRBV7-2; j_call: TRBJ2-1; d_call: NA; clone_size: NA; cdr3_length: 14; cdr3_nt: TGTGCCAGCAGCTTAGTTGGTTACGGGAATGAGCAGTTCTTC; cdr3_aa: CASSLVGYGNEQFF
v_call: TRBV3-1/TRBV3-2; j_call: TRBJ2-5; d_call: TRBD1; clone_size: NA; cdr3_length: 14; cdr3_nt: TGTGCCAGCAGCATGGGGACAGGGGGCGAGACCCAGTACTTC; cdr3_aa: CASSMGTGGETQYF
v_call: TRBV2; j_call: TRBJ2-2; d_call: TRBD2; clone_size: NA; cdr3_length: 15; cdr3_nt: TGTGCCAGCAGCGGCAACCTAGCGGGTCTCGGGGAGCTGTTTTTT; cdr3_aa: CASSGNLAGLGELFF
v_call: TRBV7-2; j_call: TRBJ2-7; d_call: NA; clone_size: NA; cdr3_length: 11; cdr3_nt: TGTGCCAGCAGCTTAATCTACGAGCAGTACTTC; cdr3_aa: CASSLIYEQYF
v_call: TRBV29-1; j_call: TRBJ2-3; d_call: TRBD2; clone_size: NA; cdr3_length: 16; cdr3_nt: TGCAGCGTTGAGAGAACTAGCGGGAGGGACCTCGATACGCAGTATTTT; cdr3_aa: CSVERTSGRDLDTQYF
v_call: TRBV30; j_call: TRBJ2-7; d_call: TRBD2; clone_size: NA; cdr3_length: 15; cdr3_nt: TGTGCCTGGGCTCTTACTAGCGGGAGTGCCTACGAGCAGTACTTC; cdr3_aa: CAWALTSGSAYEQYF
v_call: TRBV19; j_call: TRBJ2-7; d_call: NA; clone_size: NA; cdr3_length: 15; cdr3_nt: TGTGCCAGTAGTATGGCGGGGACATCCTCCTACGAGCAGTACTTC; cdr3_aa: CASSMAGTSSYEQYF
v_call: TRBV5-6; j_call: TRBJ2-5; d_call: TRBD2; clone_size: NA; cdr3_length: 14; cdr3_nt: TGTGCCAGCAGCCCGCCTAGCGGGGTGGAGACCCAGTACTTC; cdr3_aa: CASSPPSGVETQYF
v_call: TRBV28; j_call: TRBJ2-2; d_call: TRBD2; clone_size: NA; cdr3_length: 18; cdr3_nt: TGTGCCAGCAGTTTATTACGTCTAGCGGGACGAAACACCGGGGAGCTGTTTTTT; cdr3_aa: CASSLLRLAGRNTGELFF
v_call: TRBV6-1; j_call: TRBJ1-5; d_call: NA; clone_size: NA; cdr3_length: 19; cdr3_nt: TGTGCCAGCAGTGAAGCGCGGTTGAGGGGATTCCTTAGCAATCAGCCCCAGCATTTT; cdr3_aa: CASSEARLRGFLSNQPQHF
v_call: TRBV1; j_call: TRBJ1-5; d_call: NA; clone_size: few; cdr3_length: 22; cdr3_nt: TGCACCAGCAGCCAAGAATTCGCCGTGGTCGTTTCTACGCGGAGTTCCAATCAGCCCCAGCATTTT; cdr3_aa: CTSSQEFAVVVSTRSSNQPQHF
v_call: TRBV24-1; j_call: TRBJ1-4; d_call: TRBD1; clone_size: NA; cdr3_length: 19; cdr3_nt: TGTGCCACCATTCGAGGGGCGGACAGGGTTTATCGAACTAATGAAAAACTGTTTTTT; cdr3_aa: CATIRGADRVYRTNEKLFF
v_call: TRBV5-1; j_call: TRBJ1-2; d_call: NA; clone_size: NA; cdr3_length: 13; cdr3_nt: TGCGCCAGCAGCTTGGGGGGGATGAATGGCTACACCTTC; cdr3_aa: CASSLGGMNGYTF
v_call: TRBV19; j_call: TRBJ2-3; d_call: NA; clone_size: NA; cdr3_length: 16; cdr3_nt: TGTGCCAGTAGTATGGTTGGGAGACAAAGCACAGATACGCAGTATTTT; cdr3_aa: CASSMVGRQSTDTQYF
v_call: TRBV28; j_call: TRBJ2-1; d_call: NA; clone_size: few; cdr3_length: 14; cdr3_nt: TGTGCCAGCAGTCATCATGCGGGGAACAATGAGCAGTTCTTC; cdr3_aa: CASSHHAGNNEQFF
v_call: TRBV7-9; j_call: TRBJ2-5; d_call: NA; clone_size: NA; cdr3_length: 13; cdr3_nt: TGTGCCAGCAGCCCAGCGGGCCAAGAGACCCAGTACTTC; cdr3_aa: CASSPAGQETQYF
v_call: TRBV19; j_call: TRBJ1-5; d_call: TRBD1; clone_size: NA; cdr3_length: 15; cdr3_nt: TGTGCCAGTAGGGACGGACAGGGAGGCAATCAGCCCCAGCATTTT; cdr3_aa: CASRDGQGGNQPQHF
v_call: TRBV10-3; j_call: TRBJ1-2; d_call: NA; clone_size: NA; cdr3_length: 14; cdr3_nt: TGTGCCATCAGTGCCACAGGCACCATCTTGGGCTACACCTTC; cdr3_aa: CAISATGTILGYTF
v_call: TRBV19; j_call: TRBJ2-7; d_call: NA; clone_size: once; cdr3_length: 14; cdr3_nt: TGTGCCAGTAGTATAGATAATGCAGTCTACGAGCAGTACTTC; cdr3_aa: CASSIDNAVYEQYF
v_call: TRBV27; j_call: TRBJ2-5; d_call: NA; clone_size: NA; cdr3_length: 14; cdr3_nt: TGTGCCAGCAGGCGAAATAGAATACAAGAGACCCAGTACTTC; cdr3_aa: CASRRNRIQETQYF